The 10 T cell receptor beta chains in this list originate from one sample, sequenced in a study of blood T cell repertoires in COVID-19. The repertoire was sequenced with immunoSEQ multiplex PCR; TCRdb's copy has only in-frame clones and lacks some. The sample has 25,000 to 30,000 clones; approximately 76% are singletons. The sequenced sample was peripheral blood. These receptors were collected from a man aged 65-85 years with acute or convalescent COVID-19.

The chain is built from TRBV5-6 and TRBJ2-2; 9 bases fit TRBD2. Germline lookup yields CDR1 SGHDT and CDR2 YYEEEE. This CDR3 has 16 residues. The V gene end was trimmed by 0 bases and the J gene end by 4 bases; junction bases not matched to a gene: 4. The CDR3 bases are TGTGCCAGCAGCTTGGGCGGGAGGGCCACCACCGGGGAGCTGTTTTTT. Amino acids: CASSLGGRATTGELFF. Using reference TRBV5-6 and TRBJ2-2 for the parts outside the CDR3, the full variable domain is DAGVTQSPTHLIKTRGQQVTLRCSPKSGHDTVSWYQQALGQGPQFIFQYYEEEERQRGNFPDRFSGHQFPNYSSELNVNALLLGDSALYLCASSLGGRATTGELFFGEGSRLTVL.

The rearrangement uses TRBV5-6 and TRBJ2-3; 10 bases line up with TRBD2. This CDR3 has 15 amino acids. The V gene's germline CDR1 is SGHDT and CDR2 YYEEEE. Trimming removed 4 bases from V and 3 bases from J; junction bases left unmatched: 5. DNA of the CDR3: TGTGCCAGCAGCACGCTAGCGGGGGATACAGATACGCAGTATTTT. This encodes CASSTLAGDTDTQYF.

J is TRBJ2-7 and V is TRBV2; D gene unclear. V was clipped by 2 bases and J by 0 bases, with 11 bases between them. Germline V gene data show CDR1 as SNHLY and CDR2 as FYNNEI. The length of the CDR3 is 15 residues. CDR3 sequence (DNA): TGTGCCAGCAGTGAAATGGTCCCCAGCTCCTACGAGCAGTACTTC. Translated, it gives CASSEMVPSSYEQYF.

A single count supports this clone. The chain has TRBV7-2 and TRBJ2-1; no firm D call. Trimming took 1 base from V and 5 from J, leaving 6 bases between them. The V gene's germline CDR1 is SGHTA and CDR2 FQGNSA. The CDR3 is 13 residues long. CDR3: CASSLDVNNEQFF. CDR3 bases: TGTGCCAGCAGCTTAGATGTTAACAATGAGCAGTTCTTC.

The J gene is TRBJ2-3, the V gene TRBV6-4; a possible D gene is TRBD2 (6 bases). With 6 bases removed from V and 0 bases from J, the gap between germline ends came to 13 bases. CDR1 is MRHNA and CDR2 is SNTAGT in the germline V gene. CDR3 length equals 15 residues. CDR3 bases: TGTGCCAGCAGCAAGGGACTTTTAAGCACAGATACGCAGTATTTT. Protein: CASSKGLLSTDTQYF.

This clone has a single count. The V gene is TRBV10-2, the J gene TRBJ1-1, with D perhaps matching TRBD1 (5 bases). This CDR3 region has 13 residues. The germline V gene has CDR1 WSHSY and CDR2 SAAADI. V was pared by 5 bases and J by 6 bases, with 13 bases between. CDR3 nucleotide sequence: TGCGCCAGCAGTCCGGGGGAAGTTTCTGAAGCTTTCTTT. It yields the protein CASSPGEVSEAFF.

The chain carries TRBV5-1 and TRBJ2-5; D unclear. The CDR3 is 13 amino acids. CDR1 is SGHRS and CDR2 is YFSETQ in the germline V gene. Trimming left V 0 bases short and J 5 bases short, with 8 bases between. CDR3 nucleotide sequence: TGCGCCAGCAGCTTGGGCCAGGCGGAGACCCAGTACTTC. Amino acid sequence: CASSLGQAETQYF.

A single count supports this clone. The CDR3 nucleotides read TGTGCCAGCAGCCAGTATGGTGGCCTAGCGGGAGGACCGTTCTTC. This gives the protein CASSQYGGLAGGPFF. V is TRBV7-2 and J is TRBJ2-1; 11 nucleotides align to TRBD2. CDR1 and CDR2 (germline): SGHTA, FQGNSA. The CDR3 sequence is 15 residues long. V shed 5 bases, J shed 15 bases, and the junction held 15 bases outside the gene matches.

The J gene is TRBJ1-2, the V gene TRBV13; D might be TRBD1 (6 bases). V dropped 7 bases and J dropped 4 bases, with 25 bases sitting between them. Germline V gene sequence: CDR1 PRHDT, CDR2 FYEKMQ (reference sequence). This CDR3 is 17 amino acids long. The CDR3 here is CASTRFFWQGRVYGYTF. The CDR3 DNA is TGTGCCAGCACTAGATTTTTCTGGCAGGGGAGGGTCTATGGCTACACCTTC.

V is TRBV5-1 and J is TRBJ1-1, with D possibly being TRBD1 (6 bases). This CDR3 region has 14 residues. CDR1 and CDR2 (germline): SGHRS, YFSETQ. The V end lost 7 bases, the J end lost 0 bases, and 13 bases lay between the germline ends. CDR3: CASRTEIVNTEAFF. In DNA form, the CDR3 reads TGCGCCAGCCGGACAGAGATCGTGAACACTGAAGCTTTCTTT.